These T cell receptor beta chains were read from a single sample in a study of T-cell reconstitution after alpha-beta-depleted transplantation in children. MiXCR was run by TCRdb on the PCR reads, yielding one entry per CDR3 protein. The table shows around 300,000 distinct CDR3 sequences, with over 7.5% occurring only once. The starting material was peripheral blood, obtained 360 days after TCRalphabeta/CD19-depleted stem cell transplant. Receptors originate from a female patient between 2 and 10 years old who had a stem cell transplant for Fanconi anemia, so the T cells may come from the graft donor. The conserved cysteine and the conserved F or W are not part of the CDR3 here.

V gene: TRBV5-1
CDR3 protein: ASSPTTGGDGYT

V gene: TRBV24-1
CDR3 protein: ATSDRGQGNGYT

V gene: TRBV7-2
CDR3 protein: ASSSPVIFWGTEAF

V gene: TRBV4-3
CDR3 protein: ASSQDFSWGGSGANVLT

V gene: TRBV7-2
CDR3 protein: ASSLALGGSYGYT

V gene: TRBV7-7
CDR3 protein: ASSYRSGQETQY

V gene: TRBV6-1
CDR3 protein: ASSPLGYNQPQH

V gene: TRBV6-5
CDR3 protein: ASSYSTPGQGYRQPQH

V gene: TRBV12-3/TRBV12-4
CDR3 protein: ASRSFWNSPLH

V gene: TRBV6-4
CDR3 protein: ASSRTSGASYNEQF

V gene: TRBV27
CDR3 protein: ASRRDRGRETQY

V gene: TRBV12-3/TRBV12-4
CDR3 protein: ASSLTVPH

V gene: TRBV12-3/TRBV12-4
CDR3 protein: ASSPIGGGGELF

V gene: TRBV2
CDR3 protein: ASSEGTGGNEQF

V gene: TRBV5-4
CDR3 protein: AVCGGKHGDTQY

V gene: TRBV5-6
CDR3 protein: ASSYGTSQPQH

V gene: TRBV12-3/TRBV12-4
CDR3 protein: ASSWMMEAGGLRTEAF

V gene: TRBV6-1
CDR3 protein: ASRGAGSQY

V gene: TRBV7-9
CDR3 protein: ASSLPRRGTENTEAF

V gene: TRBV5-1
CDR3 protein: ASSVDGLAGGPGNEQF

V gene: TRBV19
CDR3 protein: ASSSDRGWSNQPQH

V gene: TRBV6-5
CDR3 protein: ASSYSQGRRWDTEAF

V gene: TRBV29-1
CDR3 protein: SVTKTGAERETQY

V gene: TRBV20-1
CDR3 protein: SASLGSRYEQY

V gene: TRBV5-1
CDR3 protein: ASSLEQGIYYEQY

V gene: TRBV6-1
CDR3 protein: ASNVRGGTEAF

V gene: TRBV12-3/TRBV12-4
CDR3 protein: ASSLNSGLNTGELF

V gene: TRBV18
CDR3 protein: ASSPLTASSGANVLT

V gene: TRBV4-3
CDR3 protein: ASSDLGDKNTEAF

V gene: TRBV7-2
CDR3 protein: ASSWGTSSYEQY

V gene: TRBV7-8
CDR3 protein: ASSVAGGAGGRNEQF

V gene: TRBV7-9
CDR3 protein: ASSLPKRQEIYGYT

V gene: TRBV6-1
CDR3 protein: ASRPLLAGAYEQY

V gene: TRBV28
CDR3 protein: ASSLLRTLGLAGRPGGETQY

V gene: TRBV7-2
CDR3 protein: ASSLTGVVTDTQY

V gene: TRBV18
CDR3 protein: ASSPKTGSNTEAF

V gene: TRBV5-1
CDR3 protein: ASNPGRGISDTQY

V gene: TRBV7-2
CDR3 protein: ASSPGSRAAF

V gene: TRBV12-3/TRBV12-4
CDR3 protein: ASRVGSGANVLT

V gene: TRBV9
CDR3 protein: ASSVTGNQETQY

V gene: TRBV11-2
CDR3 protein: ASSSLDSEQF

V gene: TRBV3-1
CDR3 protein: ASSQQGGPSGNTIY

V gene: TRBV7-8
CDR3 protein: ASSLRGRNTGELF

V gene: TRBV6-5
CDR3 protein: ASSPGFGEQY

V gene: TRBV10-3
CDR3 protein: AISPPGPTGELF

V gene: TRBV19
CDR3 protein: ASSIWGARGANVLT

V gene: TRBV7-3
CDR3 protein: ASSSTGVGTGELF

V gene: TRBV12-3/TRBV12-4
CDR3 protein: ASSLDPQSEQF

V gene: TRBV5-1
CDR3 protein: ASSLLTGHTVTEAF

V gene: TRBV19
CDR3 protein: ASTRRQGARNTGELF

V gene: TRBV12-3/TRBV12-4
CDR3 protein: ASSLGLGVKTQY

V gene: TRBV12-3/TRBV12-4
CDR3 protein: ASSLVERGANTGELF

V gene: TRBV10-3
CDR3 protein: ATNTLSDEQY

V gene: TRBV5-1
CDR3 protein: ASSESGGFGTQY

V gene: TRBV6-2/TRBV6-3
CDR3 protein: ASRRDFYGYT

V gene: TRBV28
CDR3 protein: ASSLWGQGDQETQY

V gene: TRBV20-1
CDR3 protein: SARGIRDTSTYNEQF

V gene: TRBV12-3/TRBV12-4
CDR3 protein: ASNRQGHEQY

V gene: TRBV28
CDR3 protein: ASSFGQGYEQY